This T cell receptor (beta chain) was sequenced for a study of sequential checkpoint blockade in melanoma. Treatment given: randomized to nivolumab then ipilimumab (arm A) or the reverse (arm B). This clone was seen a single time. Germline-derived CDR1 and CDR2 are SEHNR and FQNEAQ (reference sequence). Trimming removed 2 bases from V and 3 bases from J, with 7 bases in between. The CDR3 totals 14 residues. Sequenced by immunoSEQ multiplex PCR; TCRdb stores in-frame clones only, minus some. The sample contains about 12,000 clones, roughly 76% of which appear only once. This chain uses TRBV7-9 with TRBJ1-4; the D is unclear. The receptor was derived from a human donor with melanoma. The sample was CD8+ T cells sorted from blood (inferred from file names), taken from a patient given nivolumab and ipilimumab in sequence. The CDR3 DNA reads TGTGCCAGCAGCTTATCAGGATCTAATGAAAAACTGTTTTTT. It codes for CASSLSGSNEKLFF.